Below are 14 T cell receptor beta chains sequenced from a single sample in a study of tumor T cells in aggressive B-cell lymphoma. TCRdb keeps only in-frame clones here, not all; method: immunoSEQ multiplex PCR. The profile covers about 10,000 clones, with 75% to 90% appearing a single time and about 2.2% taken by the ten largest. The sample consisted of tumor tissue. The source is an adult with diffuse large B cell lymphoma.

The genes are TRBV10-3 and TRBJ2-5, with 11 bases matching TRBD2. The J call may be faulty, since TRBJ2-7 better matches the DNA end. Looked up from germline, CDR1 is ENHRY and CDR2 is SYGVKD. The length of the CDR3 is 18 residues. The CDR3 loop is CAISESTGLGLAAYEQYF. DNA for the CDR3: TGTGCCATCAGTGAGTCGACAGGGCTGGGACTAGCGGCCTACGAGCAGTACTTC.

The V and J genes are TRBV14 and TRBJ2-2; D not resolved. The germline CDR1 and CDR2 sequences are SGHDN and FVKESK. The CDR3 is 17 residues long. V was cut by 2 bases and J by 0 bases, with 13 bases left in between. The CDR3, as DNA: TGTGCCAGCAGCCAAAACTCAGGCGCCGCGAACACCGGGGAGCTGTTTTTT. It specifies CASSQNSGAANTGELFF.

The J gene is TRBJ1-1, the V gene TRBV21-1; the DNA was not compared with TRBD1, the D call given in the table. TRBV21-1 is recorded as a pseudogene. CDR3 size: 17 residues. CDR3: CASSFGQGGPMNTEAFF. The CDR3 bases are TGTGCCAGCAGCTTCGGACAGGGGGGACCCATGAACACTGAAGCTTTCTTT.

Here the CDR3 reads CASNLQGYNQPQHF. The CDR3 DNA reads TGTGCCAGCAACCTCCAGGGGTACAATCAGCCCCAGCATTTT. V usage is TRBV6-1 and J usage is TRBJ1-5; possibly TRBD1 for D (6 bases). Germline V CDR1 and CDR2: MNHNS, SASEGT. This CDR3 is 14 amino acids long. Deletions cut 7 bases from V and 3 bases from J, with 13 bases between.

The table lists this clone with a count of one. The CDR3 DNA reads as TGTGCCAGCAGCGTAGGGGACAGGGCGGGGGCTGAAGCTTTCTTT. As protein: CASSVGDRAGAEAFF. V gene TRBV9 combines with J gene TRBJ1-1; 9 nucleotides align to TRBD1. Germline V gives CDR1 SGDLS, CDR2 YYNGEE. CDR3 length: 15 amino acids. The trim removed 0 bases at V and 6 bases at J, leaving 6 bases unmatched. The complete variable domain, with remaining parts taken from reference TRBV9 and TRBJ1-1, reads DSGVTQTPKHLITATGQRVTLRCSPRSGDLSVYWYQQSLDQGLQFLIQYYNGEERAKGNILERFSAQQFPDLHSELNLSSLELGDSALYFCASSVGDRAGAEAFFGQGTRLTVV.

The chain joins TRBV2 to TRBJ1-2, with D possibly matching TRBD1 (6 bases). Trimming took off 10 bases at V and 2 bases at J, with 20 bases between the two ends. Germline CDR1 is SNHLY and CDR2 is FYNNEI. The CDR3 has 15 amino acids. The CDR3 sequence is CANRDGQSQNYGYTF. DNA for the CDR3: TGTGCCAACAGGGATGGACAGTCCCAAAACTATGGCTACACCTTC.

This chain connects TRBV7-2 to TRBJ2-5; the match to TRBD2 covers 11 bases. This CDR3 comprises 14 residues. Germline CDR1 and CDR2: SGHTA and FQGNSA. V shed 5 bases, J shed 5 bases, and the junction held 4 bases outside the gene matches. CDR3: CASSTSGSMETQYF. In nucleotides, the CDR3 is TGTGCCAGCAGCACTAGCGGGAGTATGGAGACCCAGTACTTC.

The V gene is TRBV27, the J gene TRBJ2-7, with TRBD2 matching 14 bases. V trimming: 8 bases; J trimming: 7 bases; junction bases outside the gene matches: 4. Germline CDR1 and CDR2: MNHEY and SMNVEV (reference sequence). CDR3 length: 13 residues. In DNA form, the CDR3 reads TGTGCCAGCGGGGGACTAGCGGGAGTTGAGCAGTACTTC. Residues: CASGGLAGVEQYF.

V and J are TRBV7-2 and TRBJ1-2; 8 nucleotides agree with TRBD1. The CDR3 extends over 14 amino acids. From germline, CDR1 is SGHTA and CDR2 FQGNSA. J was trimmed by 8 bases and V by 4 bases; bases with no gene match: 9. The CDR3 coding sequence is TGTGCCAGCAGCTCGGGACAGGTTTTTTCGGGCTACACCTTC. Translated: CASSSGQVFSGYTF.

The rearrangement uses TRBV11-2 and TRBJ2-3; D perhaps matches TRBD1 (6 bases). Trimming took 1 base from V and 4 from J, leaving 18 bases between them. The CDR3 has 17 amino acids. CDR1 is SGHAT and CDR2 is FQNNGV in the germline V gene. The CDR3 loop reads CASSLGASTGKADTQYF. The CDR3 DNA reads TGTGCCAGCAGCTTAGGCGCTTCTACAGGGAAAGCAGATACGCAGTATTTT.

The CDR3 spells CASSSDTPGQVQGEQFF. CDR3 DNA sequence: TGTGCCAGCAGTTCAGACACCCCCGGCCAGGTTCAGGGTGAGCAGTTCTTC. This chain joins TRBV28 and TRBJ2-1; weak D call: TRBD1 (5 bases). This CDR3 is 17 amino acids long. Deletions cut 4 bases from V and 9 bases from J, with 25 bases between. CDR1 is MDHEN and CDR2 is SYDVKM in the germline V gene.

The chain employs TRBV5-1 and TRBJ2-1, with D maybe TRBD2 (5 bases). This CDR3 is 13 amino acids long. The V end was cut by 7 bases, the J end by 5 bases, with 13 bases between. CDR1 and CDR2 from the germline V gene are SGHRS and YFSETQ. Here the CDR3 reads CASSTGNHNEQFF. DNA of the CDR3: TGCGCCAGCTCAACCGGGAACCACAATGAGCAGTTCTTC.

J is TRBJ2-7 and V is TRBV27; D is possibly TRBD1 (5 bases). V lost 5 bases and J lost 6, with 17 bases in between. Germline V gene sequence: CDR1 MNHEY, CDR2 SMNVEV (reference sequence). The CDR3 is 14 residues long. The CDR3 coding sequence is TGTGCCAGCAGTCGAAAGGGGAAGGTCGGCGAGCAGTACTTC. Amino acids: CASSRKGKVGEQYF.

The chain combines TRBV19 with TRBJ2-3; 10 nucleotides agree with TRBD1. Germline CDR1 and CDR2: LNHDA and SQIVND (reference sequence). The CDR3 is 15 amino acids. V lost 10 bases, J lost 0 bases, and 7 bases stayed unmatched. For the CDR3, the DNA is TGTGCCACCACAGACAGGGGGCTTAGCACAGATACGCAGTATTTT. Its protein is CATTDRGLSTDTQYF.